Reported below is one T cell receptor beta chain. A J-beta primer mix and a sample-barcoded 5' primer were used in a second PCR of roughly 7 to 12 cycles. TCRdb re-derived calls from the 5' RACE reads in MiXCR, one entry per CDR3 protein. The sample gives 600,000 or so distinct CDR3 sequences, less than 35% of which show up once; more than 15% is in the top ten. These data originate in a study of blood T cells in healthy people across ages. Trimming took 5 bases from V and 5 from J; bases not matched to a gene: 10. The CDR3 is 15 amino acids. Germline V gene data show CDR1 as GTSNPN and CDR2 as SVGIG (reference sequence).

This sequence originates from a woman older than 75 in good health. The material sequenced was blood. The chain employs TRBV30 and TRBJ1-1; 11 bases align to TRBD1. CDR3 DNA sequence: TGTGCCTGGTCGGGCTGGGGACAGGGGGAAACTGAAGCTTTCTTT. Translated, it gives CAWSGWGQGETEAFF.